What follows is one TCR beta chain and its context. Its target is not known. The sample is drawn from a study of persistence of HIV-infected CD4 T cells. Germline-derived CDR1 and CDR2 are KGHSY and FQNENV. The ends lost 4 bases at V and 4 bases at J; junction bases unmatched: 9. The CDR3 covers 15 residues. Overlapping HIV-1 Gag 15-mer peptides at 0.8 to 1 ug per peptide per mL were used. Sorted nonresponding memory CD4+ T cells were CD40L-negative, CD69-negative, CD45RO-high. The immunoSEQ assay was version 4, run in survey mode. Using immunoSEQ multiplex PCR, the repertoire was profiled, and TCRdb retains in-frame clones only, with some absent. The table has over 30,000 clones, 75% to 90% seen once; the top ten hold 0.97%.

This chain joins TRBV16 and TRBJ1-2; 7 nucleotides match TRBD1. The sample consisted of cultured CD4+ T cells from PBMCs, taken from a patient who received antiretroviral therapy. This receptor was identified in an adult with HIV. The donor label of this sample is uncertain. For the CDR3, the DNA is TGTGCCAGCAGCCCTAGGTCGGGACAGAGCTATGGCTACACCTTC. Translated: CASSPRSGQSYGYTF.